The 21 T cell receptor beta chains in this list originate from one sample, sequenced in a study of cytomegalovirus exposure and HLA in healthy donors. PCR was performed using 60 Vbeta and 13 Jbeta primers. The method was immunoSEQ multiplex PCR; TCRdb's version includes in-frame clones alone and lacks a portion of them. The table shows about 98,000 clones, with about 80% occurring only once. The sample was PBMCs. These receptors were taken from a man aged 18 to 29 in good health and CMV-seropositive.

This chain links TRBV4-2 with TRBJ1-2, with 7 bases identical to TRBD1. CDR1 and CDR2 (germline): LGHNA, YNFKEQ. The CDR3 covers 16 residues. V dropped 0 bases and J dropped 1; count of bases not matched to a gene: 5. The CDR3 reads CASSQDGDRVNYGYTF. CDR3 nucleotide sequence: TGTGCCAGCAGCCAAGATGGAGACAGGGTTAACTATGGCTACACCTTC.

The chain combines TRBV28 with TRBJ2-1, with 9 bases lining up with TRBD1. V gave up 5 bases and J gave up 5 bases; unmatched junction bases: 10. CDR1 and CDR2 from the germline V gene are MDHEN and SYDVKM. This CDR3 spans 16 amino acids. CDR3 loop: CASSNLQGAPDNEQFF. In DNA, the CDR3 is TGTGCCAGCAGTAACCTACAGGGGGCGCCGGACAATGAGCAGTTCTTC.

The rearrangement joins TRBV6-5 to TRBJ2-3, with a weak D call TRBD2 (5 bases). V was pared by 0 bases and J by 6 bases, with 10 bases between. The CDR3 is 14 amino acids. In germline, CDR1 is MNHEY, CDR2 SVGAGI. This CDR3 is CASSYSAGPDTQYF. For the CDR3, the DNA is TGTGCCAGCAGTTACTCGGCGGGCCCCGATACGCAGTATTTT.

The chain uses TRBV29-1 and TRBJ1-2; no reliable D call. Germline CDR1 and CDR2: SQVTM and ANQGSEA. V gave up 3 bases and J gave up 2 bases, with 4 bases separating them. The CDR3 runs to 11 residues. The CDR3 DNA sequence: TGCAGCGTTGAGGGCAACTATGGCTACACCTTC. Translated, it gives CSVEGNYGYTF.

The chain couples TRBV2 to TRBJ1-2; D remains unclear. V lost 6 bases and J lost 6, with 14 bases in between. CDR1 and CDR2 from the germline V gene are SNHLY and FYNNEI. There are 13 residues in the CDR3. The CDR3 is CASRGGLMDGYTF. The CDR3 bases are TGTGCCAGCAGGGGAGGGTTAATGGATGGCTACACCTTC.

The chain couples TRBV6-4 to TRBJ2-3, with 10 bases aligning to TRBD2. Germline CDR1 and CDR2: MRHNA and SNTAGT. The CDR3 has 16 residues. Trimming took 3 bases from V and 1 from J; bases not matched to a gene: 4. CDR3 region: CASSEGGLARTDTQYF. DNA of the CDR3: TGTGCCAGCAGTGAGGGGGGACTAGCGCGCACAGATACGCAGTATTTT.

The chain employs TRBV29-1 and TRBJ1-2; D is perhaps TRBD1 (5 bases). Germline V gene data show CDR1 as SQVTM and CDR2 as ANQGSEA. This CDR3 spans 11 amino acids. Trimming stripped 6 bases from V and 12 bases from J, with 17 bases between. The CDR3 sequence is CSVPQAPWHTF. CDR3 bases: TGCAGCGTCCCACAGGCGCCATGGCACACCTTC.

This clone showed up just once. The rearrangement uses TRBV7-9 and TRBJ2-7, with TRBD2 matching over 10 bases. V was clipped by 4 bases and J by 3 bases; unmatched bases: 6. This CDR3 region has 15 residues. The germline CDR1 and CDR2 sequences are SEHNR and FQNEAQ (reference sequence). The CDR3, as DNA: TGTGCCAGCAGCTCGCCTAGCGGGGGATACTACGAGCAGTACTTC. Translation gives CASSSPSGGYYEQYF.

This clone was observed a handful of times. V gene TRBV28 combines with J gene TRBJ1-4; D uncertain. V was cut by 5 bases and J by 7 bases, with 5 bases left in between. This CDR3 spans 11 amino acids. Germline loops: CDR1 MDHEN, CDR2 SYDVKM. As DNA, the CDR3 is TGTGCCAGCAGTCTTAGTGAAAAACTGTTTTTT. Encoded protein: CASSLSEKLFF.

This clone was found a few times. V and J are TRBV29-1 and TRBJ2-1, with D perhaps TRBD2 (5 bases). The germline gives CDR1 SQVTM, CDR2 ANQGSEA. This CDR3 comprises 13 residues. V dropped 0 bases and J dropped 6 bases, with 9 bases sitting between them. CDR3 loop: CSVEDRRSNEQFF. CDR3 coding DNA: TGCAGCGTTGAAGATAGGAGGTCCAATGAGCAGTTCTTC.

This sequence joins TRBV27 and TRBJ1-1; D possibly corresponds to TRBD1 (6 bases). The V and J ends lost 5 bases and 3 bases respectively, with 13 bases between them. Germline assignment: CDR1 MNHEY and CDR2 SMNVEV (reference sequence). The length of the CDR3 is 14 residues. CDR3 loop: CASSPTTGYTEAFF. The DNA for the CDR3 is TGTGCCAGCAGTCCAACGACAGGTTACACTGAAGCTTTCTTT.

DNA of the CDR3: TGTGCCAGCAGTTCCCTCACAGGCGAGAATTCACCCCTCCACTTT. Its translation: CASSSLTGENSPLHF. The chain uses TRBV6-5 and TRBJ1-6; D might be TRBD1 (5 bases). CDR1 and CDR2 from the germline V gene are MNHEY and SVGAGI. Trimming removed 4 bases from V and 7 bases from J, with 14 bases in between. CDR3 length equals 15 residues.

J is TRBJ1-1 and V is TRBV5-1, with 8 nucleotides matching TRBD1. The CDR3 is 14 residues long. Trimming removed 4 bases from V and 1 base from J; junction bases left unmatched: 3. The germline gives CDR1 SGHRS, CDR2 YFSETQ. The CDR3 region has the DNA TGCGCCAGCAGCCCAGGGACAGGGAACACTGAAGCTTTCTTT. It encodes CASSPGTGNTEAFF.

The rearrangement joins TRBV5-1 to TRBJ2-3; the D gene is possibly TRBD2 (5 bases). V was cut by 0 bases and J by 2 bases, with 10 bases left in between. From germline, CDR1 is SGHRS and CDR2 YFSETQ. The CDR3 contains 15 residues. The CDR3 region is CASSLDGETTDTQYF. The DNA for the CDR3 is TGCGCCAGCAGCTTGGACGGGGAGACCACAGATACGCAGTATTTT.

This clone was recorded only once. The chain links TRBV18 to TRBJ1-2, with D possibly TRBD1 on 6 matching bases. The CDR3 is 15 residues long. Between the trimmed V and J ends, which lost 3 bases and 2 bases, there was a span of 13 bases. Germline V gives CDR1 KGHSH, CDR2 LQKENI. CDR3 residues: CASSPGGAMNYGYTF. The CDR3 DNA is TGTGCCAGCTCACCGGGGGGGGCGATGAACTATGGCTACACCTTC.

The rearrangement links TRBV5-4 to TRBJ2-4, with 7 positions matching TRBD1. Germline-derived CDR1 and CDR2 are SGHNT and YYREEE (reference sequence). V dropped 4 bases and J dropped 0; count of bases not matched to a gene: 13. The CDR3 is 18 amino acids. CDR3 residues: CASSRGQFGELAKNIQYF. DNA of the CDR3: TGTGCCAGCAGCAGGGGACAGTTTGGCGAACTAGCCAAAAACATTCAGTACTTC.

The chain carries TRBV19 and TRBJ1-5; D might be TRBD1 (6 bases). This CDR3 has 14 residues. CDR1 is LNHDA and CDR2 is SQIVND in the germline V gene (reference sequence). Trimming removed 3 bases at V and 9 bases at J, with 15 bases between. CDR3 in amino acids: CASSMGDIPSPQHF. The CDR3 DNA reads as TGTGCCAGTAGTATGGGGGACATCCCCTCGCCCCAGCATTTT.

This sequence joins TRBV6-5 and TRBJ2-7, with 7 bases aligning to TRBD1. The CDR3 is 15 amino acids. V was pared by 0 bases and J by 1 base, with 3 bases of the junction left unmatched. The germline CDR1 and CDR2 sequences are MNHEY and SVGAGI. This CDR3 is CASSYSRDRSYEQYF. DNA for the CDR3: TGTGCCAGCAGTTACTCTCGGGACAGATCCTACGAGCAGTACTTC.

The rearrangement uses TRBV7-9 and TRBJ1-6, with 8 bases that match TRBD1. The J segment lost 10 bases and the V segment lost 4 bases, leaving 6 bases of the junction unmatched. The CDR3 contains 14 residues. The germline V gene has CDR1 SEHNR and CDR2 FQNEAQ (reference sequence). The chain's CDR3 is CASSSGQGMSPLHF. CDR3 nucleotide sequence: TGTGCCAGCAGCTCCGGACAGGGAATGTCACCCCTCCACTTT.

The chain links TRBV6-1 to TRBJ2-7; TRBD2 is a possible D gene (6 bases). The length of the CDR3 is 12 residues. V dropped 2 bases and J dropped 7 bases, with 9 bases sitting between them. The germline V gene has CDR1 MNHNS and CDR2 SASEGT. CDR3 residues: CASSEQGGEQYF. CDR3 DNA: TGTGCCAGCAGTGAACAGGGAGGAGAGCAGTACTTC.

The chain uses TRBV28 and TRBJ1-1, with D perhaps TRBD1 (6 bases). Trimming took off 4 bases at V and 11 bases at J, with 23 bases between the two ends. Germline-derived CDR1 and CDR2 are MDHEN and SYDVKM. CDR3 length: 15 amino acids. The CDR3 reads CASSSPDRLGAGAFF. In DNA, the CDR3 is TGTGCCAGCAGTTCACCCGACAGGTTGGGGGCTGGGGCTTTCTTT.